Detailed here is one TCR beta chain. This sample is drawn from a study of cytomegalovirus exposure and HLA in healthy donors. In the PCR, 60 Vbeta and 13 Jbeta primers were used. Libraries were prepared by immunoSEQ multiplex PCR; TCRdb keeps only in-frame clonotypes and omits some of them. The sample carries about 150,000 clones, roughly 75% recorded once. Losses at the gene ends were 4 bases for V and 2 bases for J; bases not matched to a gene: 5. Germline V gene data show CDR1 as MNHNS and CDR2 as SASEGT. CDR3 length: 16 residues. The V call is TRBV6-1, the J call TRBJ2-1, with 10 bases identical to TRBD2. This clonotype originated in a man aged 18 to 30 in good health and CMV-seropositive. Sequencing was performed on PBMCs. CDR3 residues: CASSGGGLATYNEQFF. Here the CDR3 DNA reads TGTGCCAGCAGTGGGGGGGGACTAGCGACCTACAATGAGCAGTTCTTC.